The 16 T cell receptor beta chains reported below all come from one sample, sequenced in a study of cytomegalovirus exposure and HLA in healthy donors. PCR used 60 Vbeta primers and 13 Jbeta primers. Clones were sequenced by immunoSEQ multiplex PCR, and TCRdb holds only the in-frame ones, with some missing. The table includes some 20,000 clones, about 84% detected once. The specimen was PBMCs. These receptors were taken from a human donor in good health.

The CDR3 coding sequence is TGTGCCAGCTCCCCGGGCGGGCCCGAGCAGTACTTC. Its protein is CASSPGGPEQYF. The rearrangement joins TRBV18 to TRBJ2-7; tentative D call: TRBD2 (5 bases). Trimming pared 6 bases from V and 6 bases from J, leaving 12 bases between. The germline CDR1 and CDR2 sequences are KGHSH and LQKENI. This CDR3 is built from 12 residues.

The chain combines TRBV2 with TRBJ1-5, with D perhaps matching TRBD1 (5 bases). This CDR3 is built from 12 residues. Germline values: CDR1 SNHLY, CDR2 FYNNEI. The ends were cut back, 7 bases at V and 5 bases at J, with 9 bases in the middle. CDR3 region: CASNPGDQPQHF. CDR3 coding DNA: TGTGCCAGCAACCCGGGGGATCAGCCCCAGCATTTT.

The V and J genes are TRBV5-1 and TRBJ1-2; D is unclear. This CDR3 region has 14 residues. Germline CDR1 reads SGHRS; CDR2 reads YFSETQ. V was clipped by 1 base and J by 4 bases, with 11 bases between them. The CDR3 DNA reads TGCGCCAGCAGCTTGAGCCCTTCCTCCTATGGCTACACCTTC. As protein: CASSLSPSSYGYTF.

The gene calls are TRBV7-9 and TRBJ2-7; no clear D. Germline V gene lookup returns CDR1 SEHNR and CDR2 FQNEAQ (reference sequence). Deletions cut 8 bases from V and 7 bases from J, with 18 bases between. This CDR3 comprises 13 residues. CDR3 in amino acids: CASVEMSVGEQYF. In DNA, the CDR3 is TGTGCCAGCGTAGAGATGAGCGTAGGTGAGCAGTACTTC. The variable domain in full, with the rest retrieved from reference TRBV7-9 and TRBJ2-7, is DTGVSQNPRHKITKRGQNVTFRCDPISEHNRLYWYRQTLGQGPEFLTYFQNEAQLEKSRLLSDRFSAERPKGSFSTLEIQRTEQGDSAMYLCASVEMSVGEQYFGPGTRLTVT.

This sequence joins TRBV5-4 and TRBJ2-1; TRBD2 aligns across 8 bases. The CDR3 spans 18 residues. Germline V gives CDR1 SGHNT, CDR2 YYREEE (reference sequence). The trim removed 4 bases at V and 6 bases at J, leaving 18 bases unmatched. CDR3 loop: CASSRGVIGGEVVNEQFF. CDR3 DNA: TGTGCCAGCAGCCGCGGGGTGATCGGGGGGGAGGTTGTCAATGAGCAGTTCTTC.

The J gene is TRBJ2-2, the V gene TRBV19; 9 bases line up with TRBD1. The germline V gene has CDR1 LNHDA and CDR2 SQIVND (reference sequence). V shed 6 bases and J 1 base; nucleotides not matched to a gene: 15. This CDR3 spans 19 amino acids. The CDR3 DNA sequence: TGTGCCAGTAGAAATCACAGGGGACAGGGATTATGGAACACCGGGGAGCTGTTTTTT. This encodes CASRNHRGQGLWNTGELFF.

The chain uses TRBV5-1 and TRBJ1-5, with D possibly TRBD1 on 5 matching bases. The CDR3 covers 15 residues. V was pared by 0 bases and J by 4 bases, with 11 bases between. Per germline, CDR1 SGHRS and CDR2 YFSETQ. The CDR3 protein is CASSLAAGLNQPQHF. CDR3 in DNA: TGCGCCAGCAGCTTGGCGGCAGGGTTAAATCAGCCCCAGCATTTT.

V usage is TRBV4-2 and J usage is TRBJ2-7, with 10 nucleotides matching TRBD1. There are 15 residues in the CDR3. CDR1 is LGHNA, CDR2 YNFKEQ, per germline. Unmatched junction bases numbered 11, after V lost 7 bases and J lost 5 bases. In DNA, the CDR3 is TGTGCCAGCACCCCCGGGACAGGGGCGCACCACGAGCAGTACTTC. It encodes CASTPGTGAHHEQYF.

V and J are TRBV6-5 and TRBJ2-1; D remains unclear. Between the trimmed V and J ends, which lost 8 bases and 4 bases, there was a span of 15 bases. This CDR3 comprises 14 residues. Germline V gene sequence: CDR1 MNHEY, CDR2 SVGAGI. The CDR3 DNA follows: TGTGCCAGCGCCTTCACCATAGCTTACAATGAGCAGTTCTTC. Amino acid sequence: CASAFTIAYNEQFF.

CDR3 sequence: CASSALAGGGLGGEQYF. CDR3 nucleotides: TGTGCCAGCAGTGCCCTAGCGGGAGGCGGACTAGGGGGTGAGCAGTACTTC. The V call is TRBV6-1, the J call TRBJ2-7, with TRBD2 matching 11 bases. The CDR3 is 17 residues long. Trimming cost V 4 bases and J 7 bases; bases outside gene matches: 15. Germline CDR1 and CDR2: MNHNS and SASEGT.

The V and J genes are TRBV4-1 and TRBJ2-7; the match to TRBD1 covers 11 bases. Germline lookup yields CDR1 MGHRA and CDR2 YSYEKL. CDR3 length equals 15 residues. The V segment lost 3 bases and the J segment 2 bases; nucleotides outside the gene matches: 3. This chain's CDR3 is CASSHPGQGAYEQYF. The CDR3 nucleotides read TGCGCCAGCAGCCATCCGGGACAGGGGGCCTACGAGCAGTACTTC.

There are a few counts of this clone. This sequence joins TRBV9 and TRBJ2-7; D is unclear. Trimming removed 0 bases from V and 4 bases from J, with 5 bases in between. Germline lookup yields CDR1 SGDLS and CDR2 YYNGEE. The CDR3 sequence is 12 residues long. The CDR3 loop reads CASSVDGYEQYF. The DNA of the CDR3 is TGTGCCAGCAGCGTAGACGGGTACGAGCAGTACTTC.

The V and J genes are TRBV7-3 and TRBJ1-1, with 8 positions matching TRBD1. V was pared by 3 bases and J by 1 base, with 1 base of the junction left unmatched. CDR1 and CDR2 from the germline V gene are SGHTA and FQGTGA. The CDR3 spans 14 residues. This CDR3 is CASSLTGANTEAFF. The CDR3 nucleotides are TGTGCCAGCAGCTTGACAGGGGCGAACACTGAAGCTTTCTTT.

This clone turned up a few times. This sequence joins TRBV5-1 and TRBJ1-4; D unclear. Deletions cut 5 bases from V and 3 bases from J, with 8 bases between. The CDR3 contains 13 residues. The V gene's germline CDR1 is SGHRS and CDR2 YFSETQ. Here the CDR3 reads CASRTDSNEKLFF. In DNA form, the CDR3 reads TGCGCCAGCAGGACGGACTCTAATGAAAAACTGTTTTTT.

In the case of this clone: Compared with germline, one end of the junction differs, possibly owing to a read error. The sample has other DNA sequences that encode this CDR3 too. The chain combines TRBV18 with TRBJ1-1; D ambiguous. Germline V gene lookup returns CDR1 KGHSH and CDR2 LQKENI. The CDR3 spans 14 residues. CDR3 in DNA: TGCGCCAGCTCAACGAGACAAAGTGGCACTGAAGCTTTCTTT. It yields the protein CASSTRQSGTEAFF.

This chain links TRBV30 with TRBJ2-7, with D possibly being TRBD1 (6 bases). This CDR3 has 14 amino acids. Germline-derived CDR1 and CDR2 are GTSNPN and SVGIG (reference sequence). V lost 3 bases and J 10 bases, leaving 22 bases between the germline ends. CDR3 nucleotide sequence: TGTGCCTGGAGAAAGGGACACCTCAATATAGAACAGTACTTC. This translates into CAWRKGHLNIEQYF.